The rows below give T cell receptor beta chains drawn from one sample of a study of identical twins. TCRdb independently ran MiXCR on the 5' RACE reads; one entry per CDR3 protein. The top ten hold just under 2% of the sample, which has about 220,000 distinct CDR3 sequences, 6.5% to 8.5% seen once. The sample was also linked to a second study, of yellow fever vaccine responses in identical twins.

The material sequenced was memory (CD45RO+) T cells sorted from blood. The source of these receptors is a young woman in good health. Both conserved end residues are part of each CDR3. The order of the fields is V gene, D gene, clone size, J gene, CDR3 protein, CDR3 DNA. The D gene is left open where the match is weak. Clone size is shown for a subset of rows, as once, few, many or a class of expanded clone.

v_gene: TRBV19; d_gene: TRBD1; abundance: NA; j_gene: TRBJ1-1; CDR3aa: CASSTDRGSTEAFF; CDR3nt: TGTGCCAGTAGTACGGACAGGGGATCCACTGAAGCTTTCTTT
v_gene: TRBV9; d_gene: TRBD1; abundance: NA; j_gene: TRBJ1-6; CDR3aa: CASSPGTGDSPLHF; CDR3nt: TGTGCCAGCAGCCCAGGGACAGGGGATTCACCCCTCCACTTT
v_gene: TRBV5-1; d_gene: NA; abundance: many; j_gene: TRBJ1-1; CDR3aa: CASSLASGGTEAFF; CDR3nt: TGCGCCAGCAGCTTGGCCTCTGGGGGCACTGAAGCTTTCTTT
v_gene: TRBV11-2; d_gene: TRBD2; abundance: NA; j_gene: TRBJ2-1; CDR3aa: CASSLLAGGPSSSYNEQFF; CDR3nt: TGTGCCAGCAGCTTACTAGCGGGAGGCCCCTCGAGCTCCTACAATGAGCAGTTCTTC
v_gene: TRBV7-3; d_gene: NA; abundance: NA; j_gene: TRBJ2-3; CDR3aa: CASSPTPAKSDTQYF; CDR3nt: TGTGCCAGCAGTCCAACTCCCGCCAAATCGGATACGCAGTATTTT
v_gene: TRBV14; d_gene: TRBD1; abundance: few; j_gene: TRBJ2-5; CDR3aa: CASSLDRGRKTQYF; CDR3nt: TGTGCCAGCAGCCTGGACAGGGGGCGAAAGACCCAGTACTTC
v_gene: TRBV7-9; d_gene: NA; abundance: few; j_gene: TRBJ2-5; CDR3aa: CASSRGGAEETQYF; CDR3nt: TGTGCCAGCAGCCGAGGGGGGGCCGAAGAGACCCAGTACTTC
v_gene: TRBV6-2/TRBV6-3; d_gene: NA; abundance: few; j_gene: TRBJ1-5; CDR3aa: CASSYSSGNQPQHF; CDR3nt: TGTGCCAGCAGTTACTCGTCAGGCAATCAGCCCCAGCATTTT
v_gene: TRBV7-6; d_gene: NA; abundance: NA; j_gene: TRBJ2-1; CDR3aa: CASSPSQGSYYNEQFF; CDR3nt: TGTGCCAGCAGCCCAAGCCAGGGGAGTTACTACAATGAGCAGTTCTTC
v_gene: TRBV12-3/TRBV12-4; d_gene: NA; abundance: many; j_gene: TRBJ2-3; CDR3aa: CASTPVGGSADTQYF; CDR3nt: TGTGCCAGCACCCCGGTTGGGGGGAGCGCAGATACGCAGTATTTT
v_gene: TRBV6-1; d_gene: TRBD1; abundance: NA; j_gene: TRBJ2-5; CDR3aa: CASSEGTAQETQYF; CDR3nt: TGTGCCAGCAGTGAGGGGACAGCCCAAGAGACCCAGTACTTC
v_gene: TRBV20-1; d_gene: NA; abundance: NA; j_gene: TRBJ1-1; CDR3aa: CSARAVVILGNTEAFF; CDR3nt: TGCAGTGCTAGAGCGGTCGTGATTTTAGGGAACACTGAAGCTTTCTTT
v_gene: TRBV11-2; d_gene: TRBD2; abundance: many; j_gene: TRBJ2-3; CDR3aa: CASSLDPPGLAGTDTQYF; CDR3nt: TGTGCCAGCAGCTTAGATCCCCCGGGACTAGCGGGCACAGATACGCAGTATTTT
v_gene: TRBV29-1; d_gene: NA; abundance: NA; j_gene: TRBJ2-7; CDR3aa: CSAGTRRYEQYF; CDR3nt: TGCAGCGCCGGTACCAGGAGATACGAGCAGTACTTC
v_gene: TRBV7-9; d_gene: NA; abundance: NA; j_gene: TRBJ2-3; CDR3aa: CASSLNLWDTQYF; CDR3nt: TGTGCCAGCAGCTTAAATCTTTGGGATACGCAGTATTTT